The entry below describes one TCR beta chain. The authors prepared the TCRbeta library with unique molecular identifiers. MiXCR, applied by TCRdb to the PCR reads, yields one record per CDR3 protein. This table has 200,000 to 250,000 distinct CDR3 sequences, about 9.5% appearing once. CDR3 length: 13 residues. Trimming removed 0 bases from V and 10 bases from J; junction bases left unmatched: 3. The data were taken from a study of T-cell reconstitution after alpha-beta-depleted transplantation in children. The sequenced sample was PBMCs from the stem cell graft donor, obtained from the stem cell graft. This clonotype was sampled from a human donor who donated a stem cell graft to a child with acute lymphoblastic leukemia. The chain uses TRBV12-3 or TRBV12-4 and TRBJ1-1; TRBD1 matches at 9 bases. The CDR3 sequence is CASSLAQGAAAFF. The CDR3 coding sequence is TGTGCCAGCAGTTTAGCACAGGGGGCCGCAGCTTTCTTT.